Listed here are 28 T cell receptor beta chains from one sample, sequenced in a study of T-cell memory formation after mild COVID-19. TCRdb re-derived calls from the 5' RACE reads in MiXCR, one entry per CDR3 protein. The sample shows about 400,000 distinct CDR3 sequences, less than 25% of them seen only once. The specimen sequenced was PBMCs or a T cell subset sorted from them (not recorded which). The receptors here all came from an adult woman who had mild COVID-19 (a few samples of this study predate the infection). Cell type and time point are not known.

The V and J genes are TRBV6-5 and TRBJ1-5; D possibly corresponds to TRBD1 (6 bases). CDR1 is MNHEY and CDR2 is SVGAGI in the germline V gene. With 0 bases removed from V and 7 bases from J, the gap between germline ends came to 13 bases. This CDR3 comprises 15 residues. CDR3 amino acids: CASSYSGGPGQPQHF. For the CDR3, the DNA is TGTGCCAGCAGTTACTCCGGGGGCCCCGGACAGCCCCAGCATTTT.

The CDR3 DNA sequence: TGTGCCAGCCTAAAAGACAAGAGGACTAGCGGGATGTACGAGCAGTACTTC. This gives the protein CASLKDKRTSGMYEQYF. The chain has TRBV2 and TRBJ2-7, with 12 bases lining up with TRBD2. Germline V gene lookup returns CDR1 SNHLY and CDR2 FYNNEI. The ends lost 8 bases at V and 4 bases at J; junction bases unmatched: 15. This CDR3 contains 17 residues.

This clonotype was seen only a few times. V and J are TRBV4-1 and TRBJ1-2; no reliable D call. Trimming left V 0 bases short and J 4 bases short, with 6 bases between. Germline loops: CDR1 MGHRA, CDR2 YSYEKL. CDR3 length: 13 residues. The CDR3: CASSQDPFYGYTF. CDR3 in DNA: TGCGCCAGCAGCCAAGACCCCTTCTATGGCTACACCTTC.

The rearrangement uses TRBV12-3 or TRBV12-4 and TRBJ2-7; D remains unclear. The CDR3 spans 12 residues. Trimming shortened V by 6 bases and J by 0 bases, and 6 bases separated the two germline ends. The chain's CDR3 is CASRSSSYEQYF. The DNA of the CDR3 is TGTGCCAGCAGATCGAGCTCCTACGAGCAGTACTTC.

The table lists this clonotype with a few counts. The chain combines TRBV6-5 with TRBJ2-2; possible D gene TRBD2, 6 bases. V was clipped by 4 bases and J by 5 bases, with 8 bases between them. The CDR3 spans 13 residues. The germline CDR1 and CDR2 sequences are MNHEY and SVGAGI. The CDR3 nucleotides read TGTGCCAGCAGTTGGAGGGAAACCGGGGAGCTGTTTTTT. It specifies CASSWRETGELFF.

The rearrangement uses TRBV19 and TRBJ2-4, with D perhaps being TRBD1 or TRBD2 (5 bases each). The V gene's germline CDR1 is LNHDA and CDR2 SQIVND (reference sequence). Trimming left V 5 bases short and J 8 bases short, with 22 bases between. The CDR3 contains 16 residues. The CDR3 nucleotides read TGTGCCAGTAGTGCCTCCTACATGGGGCGGGCGGACATTCAGTACTTC. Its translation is CASSASYMGRADIQYF.

In DNA form, the CDR3 reads TGCGCCAGCAGCTTGGCCCCGGGGGGGCAGGAGGAGACCCAGTACTTC. Translated: CASSLAPGGQEETQYF. V is TRBV5-1 and J is TRBJ2-5, with 8 bases that match TRBD2. V lost 0 bases and J lost 5; bases outside the gene matches: 9. The germline V gene encodes CDR1 SGHRS and CDR2 YFSETQ. The CDR3 consists of 16 residues.

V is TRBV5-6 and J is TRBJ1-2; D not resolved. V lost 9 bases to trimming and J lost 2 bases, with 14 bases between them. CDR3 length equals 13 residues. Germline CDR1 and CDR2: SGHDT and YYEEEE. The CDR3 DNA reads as TGTGCCACTTTGTCACGGGGAAACTATGGCTACACCTTC. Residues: CATLSRGNYGYTF.

The CDR3 loop is CASRPSLGTSGRLAKNIQYF. The CDR3, as DNA: TGTGCCAGTAGGCCTAGTCTTGGGACTAGCGGGAGGCTAGCCAAAAACATTCAGTACTTC. V gene TRBV19 combines with J gene TRBJ2-4; 15 bases fit TRBD2. The CDR3 extends over 20 amino acids. The V segment lost 6 bases and the J segment 0 bases; nucleotides outside the gene matches: 12. CDR1 and CDR2 from the germline V gene are LNHDA and SQIVND (reference sequence).

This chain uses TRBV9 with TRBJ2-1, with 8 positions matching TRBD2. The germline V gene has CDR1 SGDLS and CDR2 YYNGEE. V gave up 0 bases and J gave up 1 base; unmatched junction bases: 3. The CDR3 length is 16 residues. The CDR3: CASSVEVAGSYNEQFF. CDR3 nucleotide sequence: TGTGCCAGCAGCGTAGAGGTAGCGGGATCCTACAATGAGCAGTTCTTC.

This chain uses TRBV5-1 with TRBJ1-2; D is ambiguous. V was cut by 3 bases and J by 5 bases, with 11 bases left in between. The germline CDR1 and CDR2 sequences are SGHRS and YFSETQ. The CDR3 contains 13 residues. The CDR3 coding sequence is TGCGCCAGCAGCTCTGAGGGTTTATATGGCTACACCTTC. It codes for CASSSEGLYGYTF.

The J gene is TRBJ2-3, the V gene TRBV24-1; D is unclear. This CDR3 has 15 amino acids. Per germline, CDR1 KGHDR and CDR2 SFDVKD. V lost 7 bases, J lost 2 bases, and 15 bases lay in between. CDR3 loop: CATSPTVLNTDTQYF. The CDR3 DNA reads TGTGCCACCAGCCCGACGGTCCTCAACACAGATACGCAGTATTTT.

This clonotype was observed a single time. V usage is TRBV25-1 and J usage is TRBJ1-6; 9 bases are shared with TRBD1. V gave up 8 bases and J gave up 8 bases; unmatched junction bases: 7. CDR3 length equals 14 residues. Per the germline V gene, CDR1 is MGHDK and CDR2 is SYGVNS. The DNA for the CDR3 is TGTGCCAGCGGACGGACAGGGGATGATTCACCCCTCCACTTT. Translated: CASGRTGDDSPLHF.

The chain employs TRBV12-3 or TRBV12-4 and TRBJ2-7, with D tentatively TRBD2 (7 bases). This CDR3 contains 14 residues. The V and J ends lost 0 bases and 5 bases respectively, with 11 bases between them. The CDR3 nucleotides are TGTGCCAGCAGTTTAGCGGGGGGGCCCCACGAGCAGTACTTC. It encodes CASSLAGGPHEQYF.

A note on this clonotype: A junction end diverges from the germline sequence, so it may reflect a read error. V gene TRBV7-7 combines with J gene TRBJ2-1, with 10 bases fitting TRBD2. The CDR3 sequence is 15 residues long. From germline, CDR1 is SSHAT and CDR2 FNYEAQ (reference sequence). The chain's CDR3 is CASSEGTSASNEQLF. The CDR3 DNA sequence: TGTGCTAGCAGCGAGGGGACTAGCGCCTCCAATGAGCAGCTCTTC.

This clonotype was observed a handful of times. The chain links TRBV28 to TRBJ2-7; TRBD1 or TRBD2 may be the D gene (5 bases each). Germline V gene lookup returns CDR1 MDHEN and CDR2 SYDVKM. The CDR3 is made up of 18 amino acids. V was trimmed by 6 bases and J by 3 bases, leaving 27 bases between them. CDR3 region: CASSYDGTQPDTDYEQYF. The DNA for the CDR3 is TGTGCCAGCAGCTACGACGGGACGCAACCGGACACGGACTACGAGCAGTACTTC.

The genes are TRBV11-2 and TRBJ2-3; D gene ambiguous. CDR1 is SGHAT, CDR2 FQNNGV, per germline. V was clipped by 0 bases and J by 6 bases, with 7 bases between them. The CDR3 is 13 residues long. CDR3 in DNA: TGTGCCAGCAGCTTAGAAAGTGCGGATACGCAGTATTTT. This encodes CASSLESADTQYF.

In DNA form, the CDR3 reads TGTGCCAGCAGCTTAAGGGCAAGTAGCGGGAACAATGAGCAGTTCTTC. This translates into CASSLRASSGNNEQFF. V is TRBV7-9 and J is TRBJ2-1, with 8 positions matching TRBD2. The CDR3 consists of 16 residues. The germline gives CDR1 SEHNR, CDR2 FQNEAQ (reference sequence). Trimming took 2 bases from V and 5 from J; bases not matched to a gene: 8.

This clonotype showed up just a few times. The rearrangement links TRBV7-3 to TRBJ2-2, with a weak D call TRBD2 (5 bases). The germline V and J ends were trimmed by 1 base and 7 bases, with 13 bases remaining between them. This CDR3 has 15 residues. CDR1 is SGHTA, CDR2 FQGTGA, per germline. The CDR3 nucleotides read TGTGCCAGCAGCTTAATGGCAGGAGGAAACGGGGAGCTGTTTTTT. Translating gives CASSLMAGGNGELFF.

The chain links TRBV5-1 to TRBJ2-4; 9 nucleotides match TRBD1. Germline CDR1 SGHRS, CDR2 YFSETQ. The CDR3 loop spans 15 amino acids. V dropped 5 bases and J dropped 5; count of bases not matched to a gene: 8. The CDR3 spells CASRSRDRAENIQYF. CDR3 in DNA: TGCGCCAGCAGATCAAGGGACAGGGCGGAAAACATTCAGTACTTC.

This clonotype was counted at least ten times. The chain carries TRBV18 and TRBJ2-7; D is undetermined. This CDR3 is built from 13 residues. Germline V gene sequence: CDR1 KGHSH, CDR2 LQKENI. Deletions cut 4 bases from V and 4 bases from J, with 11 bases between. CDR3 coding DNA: TGTGCCAGCTCACTCCAACAAGAATACGAGCAGTACTTC. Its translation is CASSLQQEYEQYF.

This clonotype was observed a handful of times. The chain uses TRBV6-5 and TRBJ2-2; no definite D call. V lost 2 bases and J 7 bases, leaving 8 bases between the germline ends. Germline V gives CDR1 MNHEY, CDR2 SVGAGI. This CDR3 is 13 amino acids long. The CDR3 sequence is CASSYDPSGELFF. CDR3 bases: TGTGCCAGCAGTTACGATCCTAGCGGGGAGCTGTTTTTT.

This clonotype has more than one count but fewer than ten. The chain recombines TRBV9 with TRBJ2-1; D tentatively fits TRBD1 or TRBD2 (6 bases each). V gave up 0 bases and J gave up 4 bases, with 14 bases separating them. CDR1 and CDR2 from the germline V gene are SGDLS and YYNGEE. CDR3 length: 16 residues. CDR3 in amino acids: CASSVVPGGQYNEQFF. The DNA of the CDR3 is TGTGCCAGCAGCGTAGTACCCGGGGGCCAATACAATGAGCAGTTCTTC.

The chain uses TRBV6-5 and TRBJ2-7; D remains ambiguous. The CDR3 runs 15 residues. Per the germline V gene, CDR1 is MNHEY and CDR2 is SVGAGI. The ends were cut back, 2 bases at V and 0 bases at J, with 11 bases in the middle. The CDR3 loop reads CASSYGPFGSYEQYF. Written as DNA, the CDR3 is TGTGCCAGCAGTTACGGTCCTTTTGGCTCCTACGAGCAGTACTTC.

The CDR3 here is CASKTVVTSRYNEQFF. In DNA form, the CDR3 reads TGTGCCAGTAAGACGGTCGTGACTAGCCGCTACAATGAGCAGTTCTTC. The V and J genes are TRBV11-2 and TRBJ2-1; TRBD2 aligns across 7 bases. The V gene's germline CDR1 is SGHAT and CDR2 FQNNGV. With 9 bases clipped from V and 3 bases from J, the junction kept 14 bases outside the gene matches. The CDR3 is 16 residues long.

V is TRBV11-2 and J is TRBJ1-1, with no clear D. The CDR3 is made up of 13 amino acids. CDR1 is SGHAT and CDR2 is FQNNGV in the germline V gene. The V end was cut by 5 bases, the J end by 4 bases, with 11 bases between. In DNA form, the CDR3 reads TGTGCCAGCAGCCCCGACATGGGCACTGAAGCTTTCTTT. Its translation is CASSPDMGTEAFF.

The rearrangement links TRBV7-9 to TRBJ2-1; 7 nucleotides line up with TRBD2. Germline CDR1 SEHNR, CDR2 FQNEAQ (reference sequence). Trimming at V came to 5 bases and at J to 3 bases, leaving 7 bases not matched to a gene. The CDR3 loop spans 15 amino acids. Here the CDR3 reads CASSPGRGNYNEQFF. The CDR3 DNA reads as TGTGCCAGCAGCCCAGGGCGGGGGAACTACAATGAGCAGTTCTTC.

This CDR3 is CASSYSGLAGSYEQYF. CDR3 sequence (DNA): TGTGCCAGCAGTTACTCGGGGCTAGCGGGCTCCTACGAGCAGTACTTC. This rearrangement joins TRBV6-2 or TRBV6-3 to TRBJ2-7; TRBD2 aligns across 8 bases. Germline V lookup: CDR1 MNHEY, CDR2 SVGEGT. The CDR3 loop spans 16 amino acids. The junction had 4 bases not matched to a gene; V was cut back by 0 bases and J by 0 bases.